This TCR beta chain is drawn from a study of OX40 agonist ivuxolimab in advanced cancers. TCRdb's copy holds only in-frame clones and misses some; the assay was immunoSEQ multiplex PCR. The table lists about 49,000 clones, around four fifths of them singletons, with around 1.6% in the top ten. The source material was CD4+ or CD8+ T cells sorted from blood, sampled in a trial of the OX40 agonist ivuxolimab. The TCR sequence derives from an adult with an advanced solid tumor such as melanoma, head and neck, liver or kidney cancer.

The DNA of the CDR3 is TGCGCCAGCAGCTTGGAAGGGATCCAGCCCCAGCATTTT. This codes for CASSLEGIQPQHF. The V call is TRBV5-1, the J call TRBJ1-5, with no clear D. This CDR3 is 13 amino acids long. Looked up from germline, CDR1 is SGHRS and CDR2 is YFSETQ. V was cut by 0 bases and J by 7 bases, with 8 bases left in between.